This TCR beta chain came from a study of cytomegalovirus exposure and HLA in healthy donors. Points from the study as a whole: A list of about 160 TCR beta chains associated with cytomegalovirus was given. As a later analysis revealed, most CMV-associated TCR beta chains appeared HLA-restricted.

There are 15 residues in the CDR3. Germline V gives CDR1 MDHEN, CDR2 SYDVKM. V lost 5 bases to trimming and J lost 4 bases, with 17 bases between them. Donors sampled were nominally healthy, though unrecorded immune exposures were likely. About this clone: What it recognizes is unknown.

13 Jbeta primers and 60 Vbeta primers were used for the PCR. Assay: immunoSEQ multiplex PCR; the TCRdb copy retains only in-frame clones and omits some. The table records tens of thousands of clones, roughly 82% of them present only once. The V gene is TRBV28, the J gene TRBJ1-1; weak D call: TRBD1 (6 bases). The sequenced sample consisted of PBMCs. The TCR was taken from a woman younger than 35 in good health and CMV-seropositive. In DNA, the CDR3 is TGTGCCAGCAGTACAATAGGGGGGGGGACCACTGAAGCTTTCTTT. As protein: CASSTIGGGTTEAFF.